This T cell receptor (beta chain) originates from a study of identical twins. Study-level results: Those out-of-frame alpha sequences shared by twins showed an excess of low generation probability.

Healthy Caucasians made up all donors. In TCRdb, the 5' RACE reads were re-called with MiXCR into one record per CDR3 protein. Counted here are hundreds of thousands of distinct CDR3 sequences, around an eighth occurring once; the ten biggest clones make up 7.2%. This clonotype was picked up a small number of times. As yet, its antigen is unknown. These data were likewise used in another study, on yellow fever vaccine responses in identical twins.

This clonotype was sampled from a woman under 30 in good health. The sequenced sample was CD8+ T cells sorted from blood.

The chain's CDR3 is CASSLFDTGFREDTGTQYF. CDR3 in DNA: TGTGCCAGCAGCCTATTCGACACAGGGTTCCGAGAGGATACAGGGACGCAGTATTTT. The chain recombines TRBV27 with TRBJ2-3; perhaps TRBD1 as D (6 bases). V shed 6 bases and J shed 9 bases, with 34 bases lying between them. The CDR3 has 19 residues. The V gene's germline CDR1 is MNHEY and CDR2 SMNVEV (reference sequence).